The 21 T cell receptor beta chains given below trace back to one sample, sequenced in a study of blood T cell repertoires in COVID-19. The assay was immunoSEQ multiplex PCR, and TCRdb's table has in-frame clones only and misses some. The sample has 200,000 to 250,000 clones; nearly 90% are singletons. Sequenced input: peripheral blood. These receptors all stem from a woman aged 18-35 years who had recovered from COVID-19.

V and J are TRBV7-8 and TRBJ1-2; tentatively, D is TRBD1 (5 bases). Trimming took 4 bases from V and 0 from J, leaving 12 bases between them. The CDR3 is made up of 15 amino acids. The germline V gene encodes CDR1 SGHVS and CDR2 FQNEAQ. This CDR3 is CASSSSRAANYGYTF. CDR3 nucleotide sequence: TGTGCCAGCAGCTCGTCCAGGGCCGCTAACTATGGCTACACCTTC.

V is TRBV4-1 and J is TRBJ2-7; TRBD1 aligns across 7 bases. V lost 8 bases and J lost 7; bases outside the gene matches: 8. Germline values: CDR1 MGHRA, CDR2 YSYEKL. This CDR3 region has 12 residues. The CDR3 nucleotides are TGCGCCAGCTTAGCACCCAGGGGGGAGCAGTACTTC. Translated: CASLAPRGEQYF.

The chain recombines TRBV7-9 with TRBJ2-7; maybe TRBD1 (5 bases). This CDR3 is 12 amino acids long. Trimming shortened V by 3 bases and J by 6 bases, and 9 bases separated the two germline ends. CDR1 SEHNR and CDR2 FQNEAQ come from the germline V gene (reference sequence). CDR3 protein: CASSFTGLEQYF. The CDR3 nucleotides are TGTGCCAGCAGCTTTACAGGTCTCGAGCAGTACTTC.

The count of this clone is one. The V gene is TRBV11-2, the J gene TRBJ1-2; D ambiguous. Germline values: CDR1 SGHAT, CDR2 FQNNGV. Deletions cut 7 bases from V and 0 bases from J, with 12 bases between. This CDR3 comprises 14 residues. The CDR3 spells CASNGGSSNYGYTF. As DNA, the CDR3 is TGTGCCAGCAACGGCGGGAGCTCTAACTATGGCTACACCTTC.

This clone has only one observation. The rearrangement links TRBV25-1 to TRBJ2-1, with 9 positions matching TRBD1. Germline V gives CDR1 MGHDK, CDR2 SYGVNS. The CDR3 length is 13 residues. The V segment lost 7 bases and the J segment 5 bases; nucleotides outside the gene matches: 3. The CDR3 region has the DNA TGTGCCAGCACGGGACAGGGAGACAATGAGCAGTTCTTC. This codes for CASTGQGDNEQFF.

The J gene is TRBJ1-1, the V gene TRBV2; 7 bases align to TRBD1. With V trimmed by 6 bases and J by 0 bases, 4 bases remained unmatched. From germline, CDR1 is SNHLY and CDR2 FYNNEI. The CDR3 sequence is 14 residues long. CDR3 protein: CASRPRGVNTEAFF. CDR3 coding DNA: TGTGCCAGCAGGCCCAGGGGGGTGAACACTGAAGCTTTCTTT.

A single count supports this clone. This chain uses TRBV15 with TRBJ1-1, with D maybe TRBD1 (5 bases). Trimming shortened V by 0 bases and J by 11 bases, and 13 bases separated the two germline ends. The CDR3 covers 13 residues. Germline V CDR1 and CDR2: LNHNV, YYDKDF (reference sequence). CDR3 sequence reads: CATSRERQGKAFF. DNA for the CDR3: TGTGCCACCAGCAGAGAGCGTCAGGGCAAGGCTTTCTTT.

The chain employs TRBV7-8 and TRBJ1-5; maybe TRBD1 (5 bases). Germline V gene data show CDR1 as SGHVS and CDR2 as FQNEAQ. This CDR3 comprises 14 residues. V lost 6 bases and J 4 bases, leaving 13 bases between the germline ends. CDR3 sequence: CASSLREGNQPQHF. The CDR3 DNA sequence: TGTGCCAGCAGTTTAAGGGAGGGGAATCAGCCCCAGCATTTT.

The chain joins TRBV7-2 to TRBJ1-1; no firm D call. There are 15 residues in the CDR3. V dropped 8 bases and J dropped 0 bases, with 16 bases sitting between them. Per the germline V gene, CDR1 is SGHTA and CDR2 is FQGNSA. CDR3 in DNA: TGTGCCAGCGGCCCGTTCGGAGAAATGAACACTGAAGCTTTCTTT. Protein product: CASGPFGEMNTEAFF.

This chain joins TRBV9 and TRBJ2-1; 7 bases line up with TRBD2. Germline V CDR1 and CDR2: SGDLS, YYNGEE. The CDR3 length is 15 residues. After removal of 0 bases from V and 0 bases from J, the junction contained 0 bases not matched to a gene. The CDR3 sequence: CASSVGTSSYNEQFF. DNA of the CDR3: TGTGCCAGCAGCGTAGGGACTAGCTCCTACAATGAGCAGTTCTTC.

In its sample, this clone was seen many times. The gene calls are TRBV19 and TRBJ2-7, with D tentatively TRBD2 (5 bases). This CDR3 has 14 residues. CDR1 is LNHDA and CDR2 is SQIVND in the germline V gene (reference sequence). With 4 bases removed from V and 3 bases from J, the gap between germline ends came to 13 bases. The CDR3 loop reads CASSNVGGIYEQYF. The CDR3 coding sequence is TGTGCCAGTAGTAATGTTGGAGGTATCTACGAGCAGTACTTC.

The chain links TRBV7-6 to TRBJ2-3, with 9 bases matching TRBD1. Germline V lookup: CDR1 SGHVS, CDR2 FNYEAQ. J lost 6 bases, V lost 1 base, and 5 bases had no gene match. CDR3 length equals 15 residues. The CDR3 DNA follows: TGTGCCAGCAGCTTAGGGGACAGGGATATGGATACGCAGTATTTT. Translated: CASSLGDRDMDTQYF.

The V gene is TRBV30, the J gene TRBJ1-2; D uncertain. The CDR3 spans 14 residues. Germline CDR1 reads GTSNPN; CDR2 reads SVGIG (reference sequence). Deletions cut 2 bases from V and 4 bases from J, with 14 bases between. The CDR3 coding sequence is TGTGCCTGGAGTTACGAGGGTATTATCTATGGCTACACCTTC. Amino acid sequence: CAWSYEGIIYGYTF. The variable domain in full, completed from reference TRBV30 and TRBJ1-2, reads SQTIHQWPATLVQPVGSPLSLECTVEGTSNPNLYWYRQAAGRGLQLLFYSVGIGQISSEVPQNLSASRPQDRQFILSSKKLLLSDSGFYLCAWSYEGIIYGYTFGSGTRLTVV.

The rearrangement links TRBV11-1 to TRBJ1-1; tentative D call: TRBD1 (5 bases). The CDR3 totals 13 residues. Trimming pared 5 bases from V and 4 bases from J, leaving 11 bases between. Germline CDR1 reads SGHAT; CDR2 reads FQDESV (reference sequence). The CDR3 DNA sequence: TGTGCCAGCAGCCTGTCAGGGTTCACTGAAGCTTTCTTT. It encodes CASSLSGFTEAFF.

This rearrangement joins TRBV5-5 to TRBJ1-2; 7 bases are a match to TRBD1. The trim removed 3 bases at V and 4 bases at J, leaving 0 bases unmatched. This CDR3 is 12 amino acids long. Germline V gene lookup returns CDR1 SGHKS and CDR2 YYEKEE (reference sequence). CDR3 loop: CASSWDSYGYTF. CDR3 DNA sequence: TGTGCCAGCAGCTGGGACAGCTATGGCTACACCTTC.

V gene TRBV6-5 combines with J gene TRBJ2-7; 7 bases align to TRBD1. The CDR3 extends over 15 amino acids. With 2 bases clipped from V and 0 bases from J, the junction kept 4 bases outside the gene matches. Per germline, CDR1 MNHEY and CDR2 SVGAGI. This CDR3 reads CASSYPTGRSYEQYF. CDR3 nucleotides: TGTGCCAGCAGTTACCCGACAGGGCGCTCCTACGAGCAGTACTTC.

This clone has just one count. J is TRBJ1-6 and V is TRBV5-1; no definite D call. The germline V gene has CDR1 SGHRS and CDR2 YFSETQ. CDR3 length: 13 amino acids. Trimming left V 0 bases short and J 10 bases short, with 8 bases between. CDR3 nucleotide sequence: TGCGCCAGCAGCTTGGCAGGTCGCTCACCCCTCCACTTT. Protein product: CASSLAGRSPLHF.

This chain connects TRBV7-9 to TRBJ2-1, with D hard to call. The germline CDR1 and CDR2 sequences are SEHNR and FQNEAQ (reference sequence). The V end was cut by 1 base, the J end by 5 bases, with 6 bases between. The length of the CDR3 is 13 residues. CDR3 loop: CASSLVQDNEQFF. The CDR3 DNA is TGTGCCAGCAGCTTAGTGCAGGACAATGAGCAGTTCTTC.

The chain couples TRBV5-4 to TRBJ2-2; possible D gene TRBD1, 6 bases. This CDR3 has 19 amino acids. V lost 1 base, J lost 4 bases, and 23 bases lay in between. Per germline, CDR1 SGHNT and CDR2 YYREEE (reference sequence). As DNA, the CDR3 is TGTGCCAGCAGCTTGTATAGGGGGTCAGGGATGATCGCCACCGGGGAGCTGTTTTTT. It translates to CASSLYRGSGMIATGELFF. The whole variable domain, remainder taken from reference TRBV5-4 and TRBJ2-2, is ETGVTQSPTHLIKTRGQQVTLRCSSQSGHNTVSWYQQALGQGPQFIFQYYREEENGRGNFPPRFSGLQFPNYSSELNVNALELDDSALYLCASSLYRGSGMIATGELFFGEGSRLTVL.

This chain links TRBV6-2 or TRBV6-3 with TRBJ1-1, with D unclear. The ends were cut back, 3 bases at V and 6 bases at J, with 11 bases in the middle. Germline lookup yields CDR1 MNHEY and CDR2 SVGEGT. This CDR3 region has 13 residues. Here the CDR3 DNA reads TGTGCCAGCAGTTATGTCGGGGTCTCTGAAGCTTTCTTT. Residues: CASSYVGVSEAFF.

This clone was detected only once. This rearrangement joins TRBV15 to TRBJ1-1; TRBD1 matches 11 bases. CDR1 is LNHNV and CDR2 is YYDKDF in the germline V gene (reference sequence). J lost 4 bases, V lost 2 bases, and 3 bases had no gene match. The CDR3 length is 15 residues. The CDR3 loop is CATSRRDRGTTEAFF. In nucleotides, the CDR3 is TGTGCCACCAGCAGACGGGACAGGGGGACCACTGAAGCTTTCTTT.